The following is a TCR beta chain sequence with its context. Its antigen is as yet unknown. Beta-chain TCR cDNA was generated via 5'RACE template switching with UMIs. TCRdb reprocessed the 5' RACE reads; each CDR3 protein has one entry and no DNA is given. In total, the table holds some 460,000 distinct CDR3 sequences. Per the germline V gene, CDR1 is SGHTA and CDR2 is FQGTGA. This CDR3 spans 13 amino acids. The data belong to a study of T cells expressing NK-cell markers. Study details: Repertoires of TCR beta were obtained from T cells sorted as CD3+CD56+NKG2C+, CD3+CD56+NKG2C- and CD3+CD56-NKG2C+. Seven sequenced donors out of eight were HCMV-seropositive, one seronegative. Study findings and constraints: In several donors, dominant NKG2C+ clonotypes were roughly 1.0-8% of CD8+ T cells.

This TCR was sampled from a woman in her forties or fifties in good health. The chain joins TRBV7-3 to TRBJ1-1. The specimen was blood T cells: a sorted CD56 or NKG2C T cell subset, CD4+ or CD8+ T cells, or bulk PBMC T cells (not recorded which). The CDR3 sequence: CASSLSVNTEAFF.